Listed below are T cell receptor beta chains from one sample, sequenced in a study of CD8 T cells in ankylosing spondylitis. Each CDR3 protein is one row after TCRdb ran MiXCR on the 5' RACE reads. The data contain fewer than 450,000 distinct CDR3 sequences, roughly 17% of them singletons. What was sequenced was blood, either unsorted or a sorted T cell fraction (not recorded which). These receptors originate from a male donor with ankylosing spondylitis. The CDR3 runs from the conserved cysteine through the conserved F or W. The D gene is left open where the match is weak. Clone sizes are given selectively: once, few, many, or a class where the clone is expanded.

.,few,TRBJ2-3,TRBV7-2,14,TGTGCCAGCAGCTTATGGTTTGACACAGATACGCAGTATTTT,CASSLWFDTDTQYF
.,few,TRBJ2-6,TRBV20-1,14,TGCAGTGCTAGCTTACAGGGTGTAGGCAACGTCCTGACTTTC,CSASLQGVGNVLTF
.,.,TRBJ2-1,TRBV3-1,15,TGTGCCAGCAGCCAGAATTGGAAGGGTGCCAATGAGCAGTTCTTC,CASSQNWKGANEQFF
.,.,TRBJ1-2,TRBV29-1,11,TGCAGCGCCGCCGGGGTCGGGGGCTACACCTTC,CSAAGVGGYTF
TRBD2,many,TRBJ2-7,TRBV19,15,TGTGCCAGTAGTATTTCAGCGGGAGAGGTCTACGAGCAGTACTTC,CASSISAGEVYEQYF
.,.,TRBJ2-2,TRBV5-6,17,TGTGCCAGCAGCCCGGCCGGGCCCCTCATAGCACGCGGGGAGCTGTTTTTT,CASSPAGPLIARGELFF
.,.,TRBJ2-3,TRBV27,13,TGTGCCAGCAGTTCGGTTAACACAGATACGCAGTATTTT,CASSSVNTDTQYF
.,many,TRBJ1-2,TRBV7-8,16,TGTGCCAGCAGCAAAAGGACAGAAGCTTTCAACTATGGCTACACCTTC,CASSKRTEAFNYGYTF
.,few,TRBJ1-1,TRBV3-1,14,TGTGCCAGCAGCCCCTCGGACAGACGAACTGAAGCTTTCTTT,CASSPSDRRTEAFF
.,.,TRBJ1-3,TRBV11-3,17,TGTGCCAGCAGCTTAGCTCCCCGGGCCACTCCAGGAAACACCATATATTTT,CASSLAPRATPGNTIYF
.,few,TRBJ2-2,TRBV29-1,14,TGCAGCGGCCGCGGGACTCTAAACACCGGGGAGCTGTTTTTT,CSGRGTLNTGELFF
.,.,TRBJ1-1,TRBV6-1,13,TGTGCCAGCAGTCAAACCTGGCGGACTGAAGCTTTCTTT,CASSQTWRTEAFF
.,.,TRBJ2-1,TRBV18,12,TGTGCCAGCTCCCCGAACCGCAATGAGCAGTTCTTC,CASSPNRNEQFF
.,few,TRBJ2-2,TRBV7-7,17,TGTGCCAGCAGCCCACAACTAGGGGTGTCCAACACCGGGGAGCTGTTTTTT,CASSPQLGVSNTGELFF
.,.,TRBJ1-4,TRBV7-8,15,TGTGCCAGCAGCTTAGAGGCAGGGCGGAGTCCAAAGGTGTTTTTT,CASSLEAGRSPKVFF
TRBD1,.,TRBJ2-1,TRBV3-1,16,TGTGCCAGCAGCAAAAACAGGGGGGTTTCACTAAGTGAGCAGTTCTTC,CASSKNRGVSLSEQFF
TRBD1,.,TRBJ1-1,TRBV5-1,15,TGCGCCAGCAGCTGGGGGACAGGGCTGAACACTGAAGCTTTCTTT,CASSWGTGLNTEAFF
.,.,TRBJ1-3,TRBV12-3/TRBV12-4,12,TGTGCCAGCAGTGCAGTGGGAAACACCATATATTTT,CASSAVGNTIYF
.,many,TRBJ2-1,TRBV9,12,TGTGCCAGCAGCCCGAGGTACAATGAGCAGTTCTTC,CASSPRYNEQFF
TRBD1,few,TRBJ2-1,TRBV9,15,TGTGCCAGCAGCGACGGACAGGGCTCCTACAATGAGCAGTTCTTC,CASSDGQGSYNEQFF
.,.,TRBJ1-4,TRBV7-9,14,TGTGCCAGCAGACAATCCGGGAGTAATGAAAAACTGTTTTTT,CASRQSGSNEKLFF
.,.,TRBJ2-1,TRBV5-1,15,TGCGCCAGCAGCTCGACCGGGACACAGTACAATGAGCAGTTCTTC,CASSSTGTQYNEQFF
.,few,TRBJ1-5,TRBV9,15,TGTGCCAGCAGCGTAGGCGAGGGCCGCAATCAGCCCCAGCATTTT,CASSVGEGRNQPQHF
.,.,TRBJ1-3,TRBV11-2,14,TGTGCCAGCAGCTTAGGGGGCGGAAGAAACACCATATATTTT,CASSLGGGRNTIYF
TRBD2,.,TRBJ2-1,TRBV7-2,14,TGTGCCAGGATACGGGGGGGTCAGAACCATGAGCAGTTCTTC,CARIRGGQNHEQFF